Described below is a single TCR beta chain sequence and its context. Assay used: immunoSEQ multiplex PCR; TCRdb lists only in-frame clones, some missing. The sample shows fewer than 90,000 clones, 65% to 85% of them seen only once. This record belongs to a study of blood T cell repertoires in COVID-19. Whole-study context: Donors in the United States, Italy and Spain gave samples during acute or convalescent COVID-19. In each case, the material was cDNA or gDNA derived from T cells, B-cell-depleted T cells, or PBMCs.

Followed longitudinally, the Seattle patients had been enrolled during active infection. Germline CDR1 reads SQVTM; CDR2 reads ANQGSEA. The CDR3 is made up of 14 amino acids. Trimming took off 3 bases at V and 4 bases at J, with 15 bases between the two ends. V gene TRBV29-1 combines with J gene TRBJ2-5, with TRBD2 as a possible D gene (6 bases). The TCR originated in a man aged 65 to 85 with COVID-19, enrolled during active disease. The sample was peripheral blood. The CDR3 DNA sequence: TGCAGCGTTGACGGGAGTAAGGGCGGAGAGACCCAGTACTTC. This sequence encodes CSVDGSKGGETQYF.